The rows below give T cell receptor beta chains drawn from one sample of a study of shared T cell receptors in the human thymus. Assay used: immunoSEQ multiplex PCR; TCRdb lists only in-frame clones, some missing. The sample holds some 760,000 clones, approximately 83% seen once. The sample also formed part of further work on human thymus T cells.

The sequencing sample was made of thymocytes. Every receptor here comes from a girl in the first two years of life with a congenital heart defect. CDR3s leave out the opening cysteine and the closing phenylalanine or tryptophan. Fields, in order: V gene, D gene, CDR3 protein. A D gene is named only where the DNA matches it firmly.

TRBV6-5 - ASSYRAGAQETQY
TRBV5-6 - ASSFQGPTSYEQY
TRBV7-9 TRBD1 ASSRATGISEAF
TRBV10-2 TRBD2 ASSEWGGRRCREIYEQY
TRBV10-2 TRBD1 ASSGRTGRNGELF
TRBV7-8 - ASSPRPGSGFYNYGYT
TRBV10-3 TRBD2 AISYSGGVSDEQF
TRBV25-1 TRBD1 ASSPDRYEQY
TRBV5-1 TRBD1 ASSFATGTVEGWTEAF
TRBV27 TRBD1 ASSLTTGPASNQPQH
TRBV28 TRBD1 ASSLKQGVYNEQF
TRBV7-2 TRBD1 ANSFRDREYYNEQF
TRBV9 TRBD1 ASSRQGSSGNTIY
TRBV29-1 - SVARVNTKNIQY
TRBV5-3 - ARSLTPAGNQPQH
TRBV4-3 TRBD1 ASSRKPGQLNEKLF
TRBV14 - ASSQDRREHGYT
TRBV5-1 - ASSLDGESLRNTIY
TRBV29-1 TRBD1 SVLEGGEDQPQH
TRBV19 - ASNSPPGLGEQY
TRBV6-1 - ASSEVGGDTQY
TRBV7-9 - ASSLAAGAYEQY
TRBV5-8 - ASSPEYSASYNSPLH
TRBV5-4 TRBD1 ASSGDRGYEQY
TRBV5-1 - ASSYQGPGNGYT
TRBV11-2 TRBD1 ASRARTGGTDYT
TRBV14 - ASSQVTQGCNEKLF